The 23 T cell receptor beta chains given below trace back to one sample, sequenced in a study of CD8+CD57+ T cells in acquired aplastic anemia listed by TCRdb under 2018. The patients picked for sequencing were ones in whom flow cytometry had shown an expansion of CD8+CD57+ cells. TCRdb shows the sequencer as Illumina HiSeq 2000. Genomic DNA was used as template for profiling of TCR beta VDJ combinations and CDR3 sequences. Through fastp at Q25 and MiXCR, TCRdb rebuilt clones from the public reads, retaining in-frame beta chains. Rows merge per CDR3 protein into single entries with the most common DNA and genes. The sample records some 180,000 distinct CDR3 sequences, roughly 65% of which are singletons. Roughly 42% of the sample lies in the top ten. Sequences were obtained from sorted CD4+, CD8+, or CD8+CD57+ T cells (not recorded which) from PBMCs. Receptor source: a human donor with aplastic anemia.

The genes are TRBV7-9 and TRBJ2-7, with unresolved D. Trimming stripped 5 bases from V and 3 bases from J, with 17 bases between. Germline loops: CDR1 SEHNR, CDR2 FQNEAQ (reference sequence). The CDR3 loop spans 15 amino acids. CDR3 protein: CASSKSEKSDYEQYF. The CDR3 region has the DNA TGTGCCAGCAGCAAGTCCGAAAAGTCAGACTACGAGCAGTACTTC.

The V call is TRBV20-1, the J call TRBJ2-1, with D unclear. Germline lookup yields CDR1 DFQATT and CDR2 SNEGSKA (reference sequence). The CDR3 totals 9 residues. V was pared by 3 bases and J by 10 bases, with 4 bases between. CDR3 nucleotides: TGCAGTGCTAGTGACGAGCAGTTCTTC. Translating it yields CSASDEQFF.

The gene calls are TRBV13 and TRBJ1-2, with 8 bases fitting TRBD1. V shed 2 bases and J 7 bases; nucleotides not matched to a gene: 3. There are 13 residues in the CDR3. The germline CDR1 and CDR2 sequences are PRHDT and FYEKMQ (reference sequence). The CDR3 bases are TGTGCCAGCAGCTTACAGGGGGCTCCTGGCTACACCTTC. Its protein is CASSLQGAPGYTF.

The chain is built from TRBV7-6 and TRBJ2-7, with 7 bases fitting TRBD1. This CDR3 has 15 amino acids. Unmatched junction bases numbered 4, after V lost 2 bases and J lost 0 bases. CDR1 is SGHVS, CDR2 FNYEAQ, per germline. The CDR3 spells CASSLKGQRSYEQYF. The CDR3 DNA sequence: TGTGCCAGCAGCTTAAAGGGACAGCGCTCCTACGAGCAGTACTTC.

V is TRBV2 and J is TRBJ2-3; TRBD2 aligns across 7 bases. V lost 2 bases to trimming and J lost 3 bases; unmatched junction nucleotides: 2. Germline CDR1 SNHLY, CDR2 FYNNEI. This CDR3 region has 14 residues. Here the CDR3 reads CASSEQGGTDTQYF. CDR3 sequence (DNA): TGTGCCAGCAGTGAACAGGGAGGGACAGATACGCAGTATTTT. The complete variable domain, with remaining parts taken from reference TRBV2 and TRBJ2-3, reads EPEVTQTPSHQVTQMGQEVILRCVPISNHLYFYWYRQILGQKVEFLVSFYNNEISEKSEIFDDQFSVERPDGSNFTLKIRSTKLEDSAMYFCASSEQGGTDTQYFGPGTRLTVL.

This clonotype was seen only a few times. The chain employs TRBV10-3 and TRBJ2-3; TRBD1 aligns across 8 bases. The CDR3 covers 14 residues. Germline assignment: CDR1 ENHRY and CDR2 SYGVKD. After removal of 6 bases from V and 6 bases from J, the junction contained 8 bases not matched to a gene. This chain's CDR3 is CAIRPDRDGDTQYF. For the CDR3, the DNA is TGTGCCATCAGACCGGACAGGGATGGCGATACGCAGTATTTT.

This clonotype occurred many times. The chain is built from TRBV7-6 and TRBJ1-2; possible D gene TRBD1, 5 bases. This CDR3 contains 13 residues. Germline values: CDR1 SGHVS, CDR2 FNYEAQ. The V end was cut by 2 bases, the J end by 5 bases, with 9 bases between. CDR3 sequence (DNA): TGTGCCAGCAGCTTAAGCGGGGGTTATGGCTACACCTTC. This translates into CASSLSGGYGYTF.

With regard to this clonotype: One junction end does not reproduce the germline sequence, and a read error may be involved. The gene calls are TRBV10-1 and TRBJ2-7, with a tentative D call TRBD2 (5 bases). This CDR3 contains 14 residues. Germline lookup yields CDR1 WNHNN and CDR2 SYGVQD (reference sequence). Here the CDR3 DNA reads TGTGCCAGCAGCCCCTTGGGGAGCCTATACGAGCAGTACTTC. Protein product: CASSPLGSLYEQYF.

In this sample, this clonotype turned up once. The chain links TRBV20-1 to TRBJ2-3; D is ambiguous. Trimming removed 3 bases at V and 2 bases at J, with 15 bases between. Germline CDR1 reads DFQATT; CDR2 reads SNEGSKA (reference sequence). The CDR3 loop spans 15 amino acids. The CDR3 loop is CSASESSIHTDTQYF. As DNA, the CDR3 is TGCAGTGCTAGTGAATCCTCGATTCACACAGATACGCAGTATTTT.

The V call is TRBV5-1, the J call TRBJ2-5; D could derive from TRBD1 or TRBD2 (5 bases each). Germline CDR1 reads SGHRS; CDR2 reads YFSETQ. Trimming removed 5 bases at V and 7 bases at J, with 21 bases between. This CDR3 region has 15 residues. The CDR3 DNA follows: TGCGCCAGCAGAACCTTCGGGGACCCCGGAGGGACCCAGTACTTC. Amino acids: CASRTFGDPGGTQYF. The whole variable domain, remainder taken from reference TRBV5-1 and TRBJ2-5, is KAGVTQTPRYLIKTRGQQVTLSCSPISGHRSVSWYQQTPGQGLQFLFEYFSETQRNKGNFPGRFSGRQFSNSRSEMNVSTLELGDSALYLCASRTFGDPGGTQYFGPGTRLLVL.

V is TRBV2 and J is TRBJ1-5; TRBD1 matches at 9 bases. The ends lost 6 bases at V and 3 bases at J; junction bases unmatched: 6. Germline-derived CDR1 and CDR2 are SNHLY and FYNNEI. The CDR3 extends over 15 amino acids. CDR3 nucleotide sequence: TGTGCCAGCAGCGGGACAGGGTCATTCAATCAGCCCCAGCATTTT. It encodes CASSGTGSFNQPQHF. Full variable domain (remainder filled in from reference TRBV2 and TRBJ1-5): EPEVTQTPSHQVTQMGQEVILRCVPISNHLYFYWYRQILGQKVEFLVSFYNNEISEKSEIFDDQFSVERPDGSNFTLKIRSTKLEDSAMYFCASSGTGSFNQPQHFGDGTRLSIL.

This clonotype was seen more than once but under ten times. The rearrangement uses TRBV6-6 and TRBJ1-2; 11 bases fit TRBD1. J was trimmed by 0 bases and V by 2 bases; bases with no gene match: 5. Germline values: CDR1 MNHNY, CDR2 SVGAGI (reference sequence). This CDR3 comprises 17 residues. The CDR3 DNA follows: TGTGCCAGCAGTTACGGGACAGGGGGGCTCTCTAACTATGGCTACACCTTC. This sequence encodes CASSYGTGGLSNYGYTF.

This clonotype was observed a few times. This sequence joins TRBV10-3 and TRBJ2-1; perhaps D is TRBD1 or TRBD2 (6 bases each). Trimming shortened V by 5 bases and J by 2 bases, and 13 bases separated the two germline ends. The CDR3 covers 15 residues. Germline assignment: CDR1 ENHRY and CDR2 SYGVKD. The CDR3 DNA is TGTGCCATCAGTTTCGGGGGCGCGACCTACAATGAGCAGTTCTTC. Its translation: CAISFGGATYNEQFF.

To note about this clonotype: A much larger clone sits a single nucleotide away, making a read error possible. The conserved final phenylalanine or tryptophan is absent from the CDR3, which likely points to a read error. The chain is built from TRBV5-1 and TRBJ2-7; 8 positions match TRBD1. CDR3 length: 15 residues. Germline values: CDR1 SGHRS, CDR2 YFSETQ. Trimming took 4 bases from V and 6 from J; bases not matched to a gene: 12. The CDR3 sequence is CASSPDWGQVAEQYL. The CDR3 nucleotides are TGCGCCAGCAGCCCGGACTGGGGACAGGTTGCCGAGCAGTACCTC.

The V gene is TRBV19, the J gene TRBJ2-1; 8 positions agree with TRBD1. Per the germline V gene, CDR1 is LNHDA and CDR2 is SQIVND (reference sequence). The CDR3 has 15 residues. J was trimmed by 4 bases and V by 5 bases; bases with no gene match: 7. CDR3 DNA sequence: TGTGCCAGTAGTTACTCGGGACAGGCATACAATGAGCAGTTCTTC. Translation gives CASSYSGQAYNEQFF.

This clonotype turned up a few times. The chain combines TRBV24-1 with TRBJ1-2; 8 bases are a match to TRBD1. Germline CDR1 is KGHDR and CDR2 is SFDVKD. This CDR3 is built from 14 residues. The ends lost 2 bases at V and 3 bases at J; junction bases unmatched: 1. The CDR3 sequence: CATSDWGQDYGYTF. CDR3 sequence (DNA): TGTGCCACCAGTGATTGGGGACAGGACTATGGCTACACCTTC.

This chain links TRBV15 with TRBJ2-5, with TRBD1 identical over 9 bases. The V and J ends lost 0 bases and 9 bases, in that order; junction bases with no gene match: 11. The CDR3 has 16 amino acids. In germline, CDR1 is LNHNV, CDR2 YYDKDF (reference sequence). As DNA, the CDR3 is TGTGCCACCAGCAGAGATGTCACAGGGGGCGAGACGGCCCAGTACTTC. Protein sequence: CATSRDVTGGETAQYF. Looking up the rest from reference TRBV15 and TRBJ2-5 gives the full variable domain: DAMVIQNPRYQVTQFGKPVTLSCSQTLNHNVMYWYQQKSSQAPKLLFHYYDKDFNNEADTPDNFQSRRPNTSFCFLDIRSPGLGDTAMYLCATSRDVTGGETAQYFGPGTRLLVL.

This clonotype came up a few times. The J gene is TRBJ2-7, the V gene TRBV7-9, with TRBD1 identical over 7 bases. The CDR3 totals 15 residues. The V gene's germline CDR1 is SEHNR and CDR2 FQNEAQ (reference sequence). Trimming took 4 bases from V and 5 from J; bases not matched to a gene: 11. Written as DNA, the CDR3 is TGTGCCAGCAGCTCACGACAGGGTCTTGTCGACGAGCAGTACTTC. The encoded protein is CASSSRQGLVDEQYF. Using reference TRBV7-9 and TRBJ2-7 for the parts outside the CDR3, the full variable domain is DTGVSQNPRHKITKRGQNVTFRCDPISEHNRLYWYRQTLGQGPEFLTYFQNEAQLEKSRLLSDRFSAERPKGSFSTLEIQRTEQGDSAMYLCASSSRQGLVDEQYFGPGTRLTVT.

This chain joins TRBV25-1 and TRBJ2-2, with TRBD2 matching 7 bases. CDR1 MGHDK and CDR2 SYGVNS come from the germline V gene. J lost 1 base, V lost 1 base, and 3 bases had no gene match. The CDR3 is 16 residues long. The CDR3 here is CASSEFREGNTGELFF. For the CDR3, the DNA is TGTGCCAGCAGTGAATTTAGGGAGGGGAACACCGGGGAGCTGTTTTTT.

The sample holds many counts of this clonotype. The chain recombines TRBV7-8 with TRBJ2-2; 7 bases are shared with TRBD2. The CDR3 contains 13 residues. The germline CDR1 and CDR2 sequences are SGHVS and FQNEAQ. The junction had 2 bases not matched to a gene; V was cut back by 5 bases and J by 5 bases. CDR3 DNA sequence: TGTGCCAGCAGCCGGGGACTAACCGGGGAGCTGTTTTTT. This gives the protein CASSRGLTGELFF.

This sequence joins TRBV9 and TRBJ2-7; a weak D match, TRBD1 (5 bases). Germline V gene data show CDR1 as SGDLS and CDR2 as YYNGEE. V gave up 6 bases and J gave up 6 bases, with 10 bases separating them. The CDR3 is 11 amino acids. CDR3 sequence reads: CASKVGVEQYF. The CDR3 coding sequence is TGTGCCAGCAAGGTAGGGGTCGAGCAGTACTTC.

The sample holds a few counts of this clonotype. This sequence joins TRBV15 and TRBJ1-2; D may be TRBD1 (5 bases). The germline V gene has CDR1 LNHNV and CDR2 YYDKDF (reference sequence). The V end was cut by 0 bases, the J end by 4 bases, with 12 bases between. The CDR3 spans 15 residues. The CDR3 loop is CATSRDAGRGYGYTF. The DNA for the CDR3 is TGTGCCACCAGCAGAGATGCCGGAAGGGGCTATGGCTACACCTTC.

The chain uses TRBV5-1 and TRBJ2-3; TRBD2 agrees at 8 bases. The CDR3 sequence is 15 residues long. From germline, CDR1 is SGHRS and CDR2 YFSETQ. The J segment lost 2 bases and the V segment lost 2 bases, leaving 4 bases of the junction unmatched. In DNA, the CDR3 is TGCGCCAGCAGCTTTACTAGCGGCCACACAGATACGCAGTATTTT. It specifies CASSFTSGHTDTQYF.